These 32 T cell receptor beta chains were all obtained from the same sample, sequenced in a study of blood T cell repertoires in COVID-19. This table comes from immunoSEQ multiplex PCR, and its TCRdb copy is limited to in-frame clones, with some not included. The sample lists 150,000 to 200,000 clones; roughly nine tenths were seen once. Material for sequencing was PBMCs or T cells enriched from blood (not recorded which). These receptors all come from a woman aged 40 to 50 with acute COVID-19.

This clone was picked up one time. The chain is built from TRBV19 and TRBJ1-2, with D unresolved. Germline V CDR1 and CDR2: LNHDA, SQIVND (reference sequence). There are 16 residues in the CDR3. Trimming stripped 10 bases from V and 2 bases from J, with 23 bases between. CDR3 bases: TGTGCCACCGAAGGTGGTGGCAGTATGACAAACTATGGCTACACCTTC. Translation: CATEGGGSMTNYGYTF. The entire variable domain, with the rest obtained from reference TRBV19 and TRBJ1-2, is as follows: DGGITQSPKYLFRKEGQNVTLSCEQNLNHDAMYWYRQDPGQGLRLIYYSQIVNDFQKGDIAEGYSVSREKKESFPLTVTSAQKNPTAFYLCATEGGGSMTNYGYTFGSGTRLTVV.

The J gene is TRBJ1-5, the V gene TRBV7-8, with D tentatively TRBD1 (5 bases). Germline V gene data show CDR1 as SGHVS and CDR2 as FQNEAQ. This CDR3 has 14 residues. The V end was cut by 1 base, the J end by 13 bases, with 17 bases between. In DNA, the CDR3 is TGTGCCAGCAGCTTAGATGGGGGGGAACATGTTCAGCATTTT. The encoded protein is CASSLDGGEHVQHF.

The CDR3 DNA reads as TGTGCACTATGGGGGCGAAACATTCAGTACTTC. Translated: CALWGRNIQYF. The chain has TRBV27 and TRBJ2-4, with a possible D match to TRBD1 (6 bases). The length of the CDR3 is 11 residues. The germline V gene has CDR1 MNHEY and CDR2 SMNVEV (reference sequence).

The rearrangement joins TRBV5-1 to TRBJ1-2; 9 bases align to TRBD1. This CDR3 contains 14 residues. V lost 3 bases to trimming and J lost 5 bases; unmatched junction nucleotides: 5. Germline-derived CDR1 and CDR2 are SGHRS and YFSETQ. This CDR3 is CASSSDRGDYGYTF. The CDR3 DNA reads TGCGCCAGCAGCTCCGACAGGGGGGATTATGGCTACACCTTC.

The chain has TRBV5-4 and TRBJ2-3; the match to TRBD2 covers 13 bases. CDR3 size: 18 residues. The V segment lost 0 bases and the J segment 0 bases; nucleotides outside the gene matches: 4. The germline gives CDR1 SGHNT, CDR2 YYREEE (reference sequence). The CDR3 DNA sequence: TGTGCCAGCAGCTTGGGACTAGCGGGAGGTCAGAGCACAGATACGCAGTATTTT. Protein sequence: CASSLGLAGGQSTDTQYF.

This clone was found once. V and J are TRBV18 and TRBJ1-4, with a tentative D call TRBD1 (5 bases). V gave up 4 bases and J gave up 3 bases, with 15 bases separating them. There are 16 residues in the CDR3. CDR1 is KGHSH and CDR2 is LQKENI in the germline V gene. The CDR3 bases are TGTGCCAGCTCACTGGGGCACCCCCGGTCTAATGAAAAACTGTTTTTT. Encoded protein: CASSLGHPRSNEKLFF.

The chain employs TRBV5-1 and TRBJ1-6; possible D gene TRBD1, 6 bases. This CDR3 comprises 14 residues. Trimming took off 3 bases at V and 7 bases at J, with 11 bases between the two ends. CDR1 is SGHRS and CDR2 is YFSETQ in the germline V gene. CDR3 sequence: CASSWEGGNSPLHF. Written as DNA, the CDR3 is TGCGCCAGCAGCTGGGAGGGGGGCAATTCACCCCTCCACTTT. Full variable domain (missing parts from reference TRBV5-1 and TRBJ1-6): KAGVTQTPRYLIKTRGQQVTLSCSPISGHRSVSWYQQTPGQGLQFLFEYFSETQRNKGNFPGRFSGRQFSNSRSEMNVSTLELGDSALYLCASSWEGGNSPLHFGNGTRLTVT.

V gene TRBV7-2 combines with J gene TRBJ2-7; TRBD2 is a possible D gene (7 bases). This CDR3 has 13 amino acids. Germline CDR1 and CDR2: SGHTA and FQGNSA. With 8 bases removed from V and 5 bases from J, the gap between germline ends came to 16 bases. The CDR3 sequence is CASEKGGLHEQYF. The CDR3, as DNA: TGTGCCAGCGAGAAGGGGGGGCTACACGAGCAGTACTTC.

This chain uses TRBV9 with TRBJ2-2, with 7 nucleotides matching TRBD2. J was trimmed by 1 base and V by 3 bases; bases with no gene match: 12. Germline loops: CDR1 SGDLS, CDR2 YYNGEE. The CDR3 contains 18 residues. As DNA, the CDR3 is TGTGCCAGCAGCGCCCAGATCTCTCCGGGGGGGAACACCGGGGAGCTGTTTTTT. Its translation: CASSAQISPGGNTGELFF.

The chain links TRBV3-1 (or the pseudogene TRBV3-2) to TRBJ2-2; the match to TRBD1 covers 8 bases. CDR1 and CDR2 (germline): LGHDT, YNNKEL (reference sequence). CDR3 length: 17 residues. V was clipped by 3 bases and J by 1 base; unmatched bases: 7. This CDR3 is CASSHVRTGMNTGELFF. The DNA for the CDR3 is TGTGCCAGCAGCCACGTCAGGACAGGGATGAACACCGGGGAGCTGTTTTTT.

Comments on this clone: The junction does not match germline at one end; this may be a read error. V gene TRBV6-5 combines with J gene TRBJ1-4; no firm D call. The CDR3 runs 15 residues. CDR1 and CDR2 from the germline V gene are MNHEY and SVGAGI. This CDR3 reads CASSYGLATNEKLFF. The CDR3 DNA sequence: TGTGCCAGCAGTTACGGGTTAGCAACGAATGAAAAACTGTTTTTT.

The rearrangement joins TRBV7-2 to TRBJ2-3; no reliable D call. The CDR3 sequence is 14 residues long. Germline V CDR1 and CDR2: SGHTA, FQGNSA. Trimming took 2 bases from V and 3 from J, leaving 9 bases between them. In nucleotides, the CDR3 is TGTGCCAGCAGCTTATACCTCCAGACAGATACGCAGTATTTT. This encodes CASSLYLQTDTQYF. Combining the CDR3 with reference TRBV7-2 and TRBJ2-3 gives the whole variable domain GAGVSQSPSNKVTEKGKDVELRCDPISGHTALYWYRQSLGQGLEFLIYFQGNSAPDKSGLPSDRFSAERTGGSVSTLTIQRTQQEDSAVYLCASSLYLQTDTQYFGPGTRLTVL.

This chain connects TRBV27 to TRBJ1-1; weak D call: TRBD1 (6 bases). Germline V gene data show CDR1 as MNHEY and CDR2 as SMNVEV (reference sequence). Between the trimmed V and J ends, which lost 8 bases and 6 bases, there was a span of 19 bases. The CDR3 has 14 residues. CDR3 bases: TGTGCCAGCCATTCACCGGGTGGGGGCGCTGAAGCTTTCTTT. Amino acid sequence: CASHSPGGGAEAFF.

The chain has TRBV6-1 and TRBJ1-5; maybe TRBD1 (6 bases). Trimming shortened V by 1 base and J by 9 bases, and 13 bases separated the two germline ends. The CDR3 contains 14 residues. Germline CDR1 and CDR2: MNHNS and SASEGT. The chain's CDR3 is CASSEGGLDSPQHF. The CDR3 coding sequence is TGTGCCAGCAGTGAAGGGGGGCTAGACTCGCCCCAGCATTTT.

The count of this clone is one. The chain is built from TRBV7-8 and TRBJ2-4, with D possibly TRBD1 on 6 matching bases. V dropped 4 bases and J dropped 3 bases, with 13 bases sitting between them. The CDR3 runs to 15 residues. Looked up from germline, CDR1 is SGHVS and CDR2 is FQNEAQ. The CDR3 nucleotides are TGTGCCAGCAGCTCTCGCGGACAGAACAAAAACATTCAGTACTTC. Translating it yields CASSSRGQNKNIQYF.

CDR3 in DNA: TGTGCCAGCAGCCAGGAAAACCAGGGGGGTGACTACGAGCAGTACTTC. Its translation is CASSQENQGGDYEQYF. The V call is TRBV3-1 (or the pseudogene TRBV3-2), the J call TRBJ2-7, with a possible D match to TRBD1 (7 bases). The CDR3 is 16 residues long. Trimming took off 3 bases at V and 3 bases at J, with 18 bases between the two ends. Germline CDR1 and CDR2: LGHDT and YNNKEL (reference sequence).

This rearrangement joins TRBV3-1 (or the pseudogene TRBV3-2) to TRBJ1-1, with D possibly TRBD1 on 5 matching bases. The germline V and J ends were trimmed by 4 bases and 4 bases, with 16 bases remaining between them. The CDR3 has 15 residues. Germline CDR1 LGHDT, CDR2 YNNKEL (reference sequence). In DNA, the CDR3 is TGTGCCAGCAGCCTGTCGAGGGGAGGTGGCACTGAAGCTTTCTTT. Its translation is CASSLSRGGGTEAFF.

This chain connects TRBV2 to TRBJ2-7; 8 bases align to TRBD2. The CDR3 runs 15 residues. With V trimmed by 6 bases and J by 4 bases, 11 bases remained unmatched. In germline, CDR1 is SNHLY, CDR2 FYNNEI. The CDR3 nucleotides are TGTGCCAGCAGACCCGGACTAGCTTCTTCGTACGAGCAGTACTTC. Encoded protein: CASRPGLASSYEQYF. Full variable domain (missing parts from reference TRBV2 and TRBJ2-7): EPEVTQTPSHQVTQMGQEVILRCVPISNHLYFYWYRQILGQKVEFLVSFYNNEISEKSEIFDDQFSVERPDGSNFTLKIRSTKLEDSAMYFCASRPGLASSYEQYFGPGTRLTVT.

This clone has only one observation. V and J are TRBV27 and TRBJ1-2; 8 nucleotides align to TRBD1. The V and J ends lost 6 bases and 2 bases, in that order; junction bases with no gene match: 11. The CDR3 contains 16 residues. CDR1 MNHEY and CDR2 SMNVEV come from the germline V gene (reference sequence). CDR3 in DNA: TGTGCCAGCAGACGGACAGGGAGGGGGTCAAACTATGGCTACACCTTC. Its translation is CASRRTGRGSNYGYTF.

The rearrangement joins TRBV4-2 to TRBJ1-1, with TRBD1 as a possible D gene (6 bases). The germline V gene encodes CDR1 LGHNA and CDR2 YNFKEQ. The CDR3 has 17 amino acids. Trimming took off 1 base at V and 2 bases at J, with 17 bases between the two ends. The CDR3 nucleotides read TGTGCCAGCAGCCAAGTTATGGCGGGGGGCGGCAACACTGAAGCTTTCTTT. Its protein product is CASSQVMAGGGNTEAFF.

V is TRBV4-1 and J is TRBJ2-1; D is unresolved. Germline CDR1 and CDR2: MGHRA and YSYEKL. V lost 0 bases and J 0 bases, leaving 9 bases between the germline ends. There are 16 residues in the CDR3. The CDR3 is CASSQDPPSSYNEQFF. CDR3 DNA: TGCGCCAGCAGCCAAGATCCCCCGAGCTCCTACAATGAGCAGTTCTTC.

The gene calls are TRBV7-9 and TRBJ2-3; TRBD1 aligns across 8 bases. Trimming removed 0 bases from V and 4 bases from J; junction bases left unmatched: 6. The CDR3 covers 16 residues. CDR1 and CDR2 (germline): SEHNR, FQNEAQ (reference sequence). The CDR3 here is CASSLARTGTADTQYF. In DNA, the CDR3 is TGTGCCAGCAGCTTAGCCCGGACAGGGACTGCAGATACGCAGTATTTT.

The chain recombines TRBV5-1 with TRBJ2-1, with 11 nucleotides matching TRBD2. The CDR3 extends over 19 amino acids. From germline, CDR1 is SGHRS and CDR2 YFSETQ. Trimming cost V 4 bases and J 3 bases; bases outside gene matches: 15. The CDR3 DNA reads as TGCGCCAGCAGCCCCGGAACCGATCTAGCGGGGGGACACTACAATGAGCAGTTCTTC. Translating gives CASSPGTDLAGGHYNEQFF. Filled out from reference TRBV5-1 and TRBJ2-1, the complete variable domain reads KAGVTQTPRYLIKTRGQQVTLSCSPISGHRSVSWYQQTPGQGLQFLFEYFSETQRNKGNFPGRFSGRQFSNSRSEMNVSTLELGDSALYLCASSPGTDLAGGHYNEQFFGPGTRLTVL.

The J gene is TRBJ1-1, the V gene TRBV19; perhaps TRBD1 as D (5 bases). Germline lookup yields CDR1 LNHDA and CDR2 SQIVND (reference sequence). CDR3 length: 16 amino acids. The V end lost 5 bases, the J end lost 1 base, and 17 bases lay between the germline ends. As DNA, the CDR3 is TGTGCCAGTAGTCCTCGGGGGGGGTCGGGGAACACTGAAGCTTTCTTT. Its protein product is CASSPRGGSGNTEAFF.

This chain uses TRBV5-4 with TRBJ1-1; D is unresolved. Germline V gene data show CDR1 as SGHNT and CDR2 as YYREEE (reference sequence). Trimming removed 0 bases at V and 0 bases at J, with 12 bases between. The length of the CDR3 is 16 residues. The CDR3 region has the DNA TGTGCCAGCAGCTTGGGTCAGGCGTACGTGAACACTGAAGCTTTCTTT. It translates to CASSLGQAYVNTEAFF.

The chain links TRBV4-3 to TRBJ2-7; 10 bases align to TRBD1. V lost 4 bases to trimming and J lost 4 bases; unmatched junction nucleotides: 7. Germline V gene sequence: CDR1 LGHNA, CDR2 YSLEER. This CDR3 spans 15 amino acids. CDR3: CASSPGTGASYEQYF. CDR3 DNA sequence: TGCGCCAGCAGCCCCGGGACAGGGGCTTCGTACGAGCAGTACTTC.

The genes are TRBV6-1 and TRBJ1-5; the D gene is possibly TRBD1 (5 bases). The CDR3 runs 18 residues. The ends were cut back, 2 bases at V and 0 bases at J, with 17 bases in the middle. Germline CDR1 and CDR2: MNHNS and SASEGT. CDR3 amino acids: CASSENVQAVYSNQPQHF. The CDR3 coding sequence is TGTGCCAGCAGTGAAAACGTACAGGCGGTCTATAGCAATCAGCCCCAGCATTTT.

This chain joins TRBV28 and TRBJ1-4; D call uncertain. This CDR3 has 15 residues. Germline-derived CDR1 and CDR2 are MDHEN and SYDVKM. The germline V and J ends were trimmed by 2 bases and 8 bases, with 15 bases remaining between them. CDR3 residues: CASSLRSGLREKLFF. For the CDR3, the DNA is TGTGCCAGCAGTTTAAGGTCAGGTCTTAGGGAAAAACTGTTTTTT. Full variable domain (missing parts from reference TRBV28 and TRBJ1-4): DVKVTQSSRYLVKRTGEKVFLECVQDMDHENMFWYRQDPGLGLRLIYFSYDVKMKEKGDIPEGYSVSREKKERFSLILESASTNQTSMYLCASSLRSGLREKLFFGSGTQLSVL.

The rearrangement uses TRBV30 and TRBJ2-7; 12 nucleotides line up with TRBD2. The CDR3 runs to 14 residues. The J segment lost 4 bases and the V segment lost 2 bases, leaving 3 bases of the junction unmatched. CDR1 GTSNPN and CDR2 SVGIG come from the germline V gene (reference sequence). CDR3 amino acids: CAWSRGLAGYEQYF. The CDR3 bases are TGTGCCTGGAGTCGAGGACTAGCGGGGTACGAGCAGTACTTC.

The chain recombines TRBV5-4 with TRBJ2-2; TRBD2 aligns across 10 bases. Losses at the gene ends were 0 bases for V and 0 bases for J; bases not matched to a gene: 2. This CDR3 has 17 residues. CDR1 is SGHNT and CDR2 is YYREEE in the germline V gene (reference sequence). The CDR3 DNA sequence: TGTGCCAGCAGCTTGGGGCTAGCGGGGGCGAACACCGGGGAGCTGTTTTTT. This sequence encodes CASSLGLAGANTGELFF.

The chain joins TRBV28 to TRBJ1-4; 7 nucleotides match TRBD1. The V segment lost 6 bases and the J segment 8 bases; nucleotides outside the gene matches: 15. Per germline, CDR1 MDHEN and CDR2 SYDVKM. The CDR3 covers 16 residues. CDR3 amino acids: CASRRSETGAGEKLFF. CDR3 nucleotide sequence: TGTGCCAGCAGACGAAGTGAAACAGGGGCGGGGGAAAAACTGTTTTTT.

This chain uses TRBV4-2 with TRBJ2-7; D possibly corresponds to TRBD2 (5 bases). Per germline, CDR1 LGHNA and CDR2 YNFKEQ. The CDR3 has 14 residues. The V end lost 0 bases, the J end lost 7 bases, and 13 bases lay between the germline ends. CDR3 region: CASSQDSSLGEQYF. CDR3 sequence (DNA): TGTGCCAGCAGCCAAGATTCTAGCTTAGGGGAGCAGTACTTC.